Presented here are 3 T cell receptor beta chains from one specimen sequenced in a study of chemoradiotherapy in HPV16-positive cancers. Method: immunoSEQ multiplex PCR; TCRdb's copy keeps in-frame clones and lacks some. The sample lists about 32,000 clones; 88% were seen once. The input for sequencing was blood, taken from a patient who underwent chemoradiotherapy. All receptors come from a human donor with HPV-associated anogenital cancer.

This clone was detected only once. The chain carries TRBV21-1 and TRBJ2-3; the tabulated D call, TRBD1, remains unverified against the DNA. TRBV21-1 is a pseudogene segment. The CDR3 runs to 18 residues. In nucleotides, the CDR3 is TGTGCCAGCAACCTACATTTTTCGGGACAGGAGGGCACAGATACGCAGTATTTT. Its translation is CASNLHFSGQEGTDTQYF.

This clone was observed once. This rearrangement joins TRBV5-6 to TRBJ2-3; perhaps TRBD1 as D (5 bases). Germline lookup yields CDR1 SGHDT and CDR2 YYEEEE. Trimming left V 3 bases short and J 1 base short, with 18 bases between. This CDR3 region has 17 residues. CDR3 nucleotides: TGTGCCAGCAGCTACTCCCTCAGGGAAGGCGGCACAGATACGCAGTATTTT. Its protein is CASSYSLREGGTDTQYF.

The chain links TRBV11-1 to TRBJ1-1; possible D gene TRBD1, 6 bases. This CDR3 region has 15 residues. Trimming stripped 5 bases from V and 9 bases from J, with 22 bases between. Germline V gives CDR1 SGHAT, CDR2 FQDESV (reference sequence). The CDR3 DNA reads TGTGCCAGCAGCCCCCAACAGGGCCTGGGCTTCAAAGCTTTCTTT. It codes for CASSPQQGLGFKAFF. The full variable domain, in which reference TRBV11-1 and TRBJ1-1 provide the parts outside the CDR3, is EAEVAQSPRYKITEKSQAVAFWCDPISGHATLYWYRQILGQGPELLVQFQDESVVDDSQLPKDRFSAERLKGVDSTLKIQPAELGDSAMYLCASSPQQGLGFKAFFGQGTRLTVV.